Listed below are T cell receptor beta chains from one sample, sequenced in a study of spatial heterogeneity in lung cancer. TCRdb re-called the 5' RACE reads with MiXCR, one entry per CDR3 protein. The repertoire holds some 3,500 distinct CDR3 sequences, with over 4% as singletons. The specimen comprised lung tumor tissue, sampled at surgery. The source of these receptors is a female donor with early-stage non-small cell lung cancer. CDR3s include the opening cysteine and the closing phenylalanine or tryptophan. D genes are given only for firm matches. Some rows mark clone size as missing; the rest say once, few, many or name a class of expanded clone.

d_call | j_call | clone_size | v_call | cdr3_aa | cdr3_nt
NA | TRBJ1-4 | many | TRBV20-1 | CSAPRRQSMNEKLFF | TGCAGTGCTCCTCGGAGACAGTCCATGAATGAAAAACTGTTTTTT
TRBD1 | TRBJ1-6 | medium-sized | TRBV2 | CASSETGDASPLHF | TGTGCCAGCAGTGAAACAGGGGACGCTTCACCCCTCCACTTT
NA | TRBJ1-6 | many | TRBV20-1 | CSAIGYRTGLNSPLHF | TGCAGTGCTATCGGCTATAGGACGGGACTTAATTCACCCCTCCACTTT
TRBD1 | TRBJ2-4 | many | TRBV28 | CASSLMGQVAKNIQYF | TGTGCCAGCAGTTTAATGGGACAGGTAGCCAAAAACATTCAGTACTTC
NA | TRBJ1-2 | medium-sized | TRBV21-1 | CASSTPVGRPLEKKYGYTF | TGTGCCAGCAGCACCCCTGTGGGGCGGCCGTTGGAGAAAAAGTATGGCTACACCTTC
NA | TRBJ2-5 | many | TRBV5-6 | CASSSLVQETQYF | TGTGCCAGCAGCTCCCTGGTCCAAGAGACCCAGTACTTC
TRBD1 | TRBJ2-7 | many | TRBV6-5 | CASSSGTGYYEQYF | TGTGCCAGCAGCTCCGGGACAGGTTACTACGAGCAGTACTTC
TRBD1 | TRBJ1-4 | many | TRBV5-4 | CASSSPGTGGEKLFF | TGTGCCAGCAGCTCCCCCGGGACAGGTGGTGAAAAACTGTTTTTT
NA | TRBJ1-1 | many | TRBV6-2/TRBV6-3 | CASSLDRTTEAFF | TGTGCCAGCAGCCTAGACAGGACCACTGAAGCTTTCTTT
NA | TRBJ2-5 | many | TRBV7-9 | CASSQGRGAVETQYF | TGTGCCAGCAGCCAAGGTCGGGGGGCCGTAGAGACCCAGTACTTC
NA | TRBJ1-3 | many | TRBV2 | CASSQGSGNTIYF | TGTGCCAGCAGCCAGGGCTCTGGAAACACCATATATTTT
TRBD1 | TRBJ2-7 | medium-sized | TRBV3-1 | CASSLWTGGSKAYEQYF | TGTGCCAGCAGCCTTTGGACAGGGGGCAGTAAAGCCTACGAGCAGTACTTC
TRBD1 | TRBJ1-2 | medium-sized | TRBV18 | CASSPASTGGNYGYTF | TGTGCCAGCTCACCAGCGAGCACAGGGGGAAACTATGGCTACACCTTC
TRBD1 | TRBJ2-6 | medium-sized | TRBV19 | CASSIRGTGSSSGANVLTF | TGTGCCAGTAGTATCCGGGGGACAGGGTCCAGCTCTGGGGCCAACGTCCTGACTTTC
TRBD1 | TRBJ2-7 | medium-sized | TRBV4-3 | CASSQARDRYYEQYF | TGCGCCAGCAGCCAAGCCCGGGACAGATACTACGAGCAGTACTTC
NA | TRBJ2-2 | NA | TRBV9 | CASSGGWSGANTGELFF | TGTGCCAGCAGCGGCGGCTGGTCCGGGGCGAACACCGGGGAGCTGTTTTTT
TRBD1 | TRBJ2-1 | NA | TRBV11-2 | CASSLSGDSSYNEQFF | TGTGCCAGCAGCTTGTCAGGGGACAGCTCCTACAATGAGCAGTTCTTC
NA | TRBJ1-2 | medium-sized | TRBV27 | CASSPIRGRVYGYTF | TGTGCCAGCAGCCCTATTCGAGGGCGAGTCTATGGCTACACCTTC